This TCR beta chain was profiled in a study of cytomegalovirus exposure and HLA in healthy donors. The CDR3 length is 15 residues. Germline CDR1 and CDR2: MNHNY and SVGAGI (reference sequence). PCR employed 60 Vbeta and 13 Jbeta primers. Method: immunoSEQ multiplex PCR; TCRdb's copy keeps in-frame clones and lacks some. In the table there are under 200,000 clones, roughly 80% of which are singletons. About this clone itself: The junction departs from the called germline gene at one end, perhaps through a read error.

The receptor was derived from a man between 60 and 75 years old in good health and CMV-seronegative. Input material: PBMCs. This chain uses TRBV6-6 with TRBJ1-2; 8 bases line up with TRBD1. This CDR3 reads CASSYPIQGAYGYPF. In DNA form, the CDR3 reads TGTGCCAGCAGTTACCCGATCCAGGGGGCGTATGGCTACCCCTTC.